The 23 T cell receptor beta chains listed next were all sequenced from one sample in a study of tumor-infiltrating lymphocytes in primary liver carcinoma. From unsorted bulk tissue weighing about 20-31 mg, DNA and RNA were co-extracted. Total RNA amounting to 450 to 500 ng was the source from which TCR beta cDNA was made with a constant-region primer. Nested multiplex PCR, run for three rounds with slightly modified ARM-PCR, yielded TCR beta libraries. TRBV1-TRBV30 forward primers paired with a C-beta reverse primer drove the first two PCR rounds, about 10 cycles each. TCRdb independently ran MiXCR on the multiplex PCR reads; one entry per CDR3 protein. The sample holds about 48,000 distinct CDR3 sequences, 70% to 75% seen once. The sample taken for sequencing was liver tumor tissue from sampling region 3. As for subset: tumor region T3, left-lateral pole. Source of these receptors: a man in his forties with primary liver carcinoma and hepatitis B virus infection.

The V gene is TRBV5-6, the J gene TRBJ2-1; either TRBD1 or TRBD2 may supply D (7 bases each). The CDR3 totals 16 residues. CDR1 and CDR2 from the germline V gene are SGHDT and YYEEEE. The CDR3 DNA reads TGTATCAGCAGTTGGGAGGGGGCAAGCTCCTACAATGAGCAGTTCTTC. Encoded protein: CISSWEGASSYNEQFF. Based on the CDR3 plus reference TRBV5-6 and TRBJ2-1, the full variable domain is DAGVTQSPTHLIKTRGQQVTLRCSPKSGHDTVSWYQQALGQGPQFIFQYYEEEERQRGNFPDRFSGHQFPNYSSELNVNALLLGDSALYLCISSWEGASSYNEQFFGPGTRLTVL.

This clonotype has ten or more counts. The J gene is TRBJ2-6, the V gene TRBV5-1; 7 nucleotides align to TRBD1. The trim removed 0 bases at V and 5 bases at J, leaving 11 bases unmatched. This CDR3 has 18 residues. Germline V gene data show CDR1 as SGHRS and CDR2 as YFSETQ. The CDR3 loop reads CASSLEVGGVGRANVLTF. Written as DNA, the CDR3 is TGCGCCAGCAGCTTGGAGGTAGGGGGCGTAGGAAGGGCCAACGTCCTGACTTTC.

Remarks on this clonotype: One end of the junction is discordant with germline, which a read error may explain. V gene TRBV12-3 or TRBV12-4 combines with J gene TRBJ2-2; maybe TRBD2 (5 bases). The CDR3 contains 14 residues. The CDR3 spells CVSSSRHPPGELFF. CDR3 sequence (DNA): TGTGTCAGCAGTTCCCGACACCCTCCCGGGGAACTGTTTTTT.

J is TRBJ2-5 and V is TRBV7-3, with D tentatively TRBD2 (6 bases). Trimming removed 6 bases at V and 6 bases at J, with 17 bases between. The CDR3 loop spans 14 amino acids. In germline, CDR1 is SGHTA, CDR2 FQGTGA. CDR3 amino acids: CASSPGGDPQTQYF. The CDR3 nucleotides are TGTGCCAGCAGTCCAGGAGGGGACCCGCAGACCCAGTACTTC.

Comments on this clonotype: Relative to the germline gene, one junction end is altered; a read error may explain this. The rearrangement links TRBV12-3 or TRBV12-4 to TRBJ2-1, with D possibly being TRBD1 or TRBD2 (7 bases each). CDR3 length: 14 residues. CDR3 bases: TGTGCCACCAGTGAGGGAGGGGGCGGTAATGGGCAGTTCTTC. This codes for CATSEGGGGNGQFF.

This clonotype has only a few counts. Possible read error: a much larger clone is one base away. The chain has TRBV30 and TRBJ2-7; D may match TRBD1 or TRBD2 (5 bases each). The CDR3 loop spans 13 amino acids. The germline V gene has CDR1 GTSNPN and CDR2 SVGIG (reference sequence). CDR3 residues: CAWSGTLNNEQCF. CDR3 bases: TGTGCCTGGTCCGGGACGCTTAATAACGAGCAGTGCTTC.

The CDR3 loop is CASSRHAACEQYF. CDR3 nucleotides: TGTGCCAGCAGCAGGCATGCGGCCTGCGAGCAGTACTTC. The gene calls are TRBV11-1 and TRBJ2-7; D gene uncertain. The CDR3 sequence is 13 residues long. The V and J ends lost 5 bases and 6 bases respectively, with 14 bases between them. CDR1 and CDR2 (germline): SGHAT, FQDESV (reference sequence).

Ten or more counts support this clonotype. The CDR3 region is CASSQRLHTDTQYF. The CDR3 DNA sequence: TGTGCCAGCAGCCAGCGGTTGCACACAGATACGCAGTATTTT. The chain couples TRBV7-8 to TRBJ2-3; maybe TRBD2 (5 bases). The CDR3 sequence is 14 residues long. V lost 5 bases and J 2 bases, leaving 11 bases between the germline ends. CDR1 is SGHVS, CDR2 FQNEAQ, per germline.

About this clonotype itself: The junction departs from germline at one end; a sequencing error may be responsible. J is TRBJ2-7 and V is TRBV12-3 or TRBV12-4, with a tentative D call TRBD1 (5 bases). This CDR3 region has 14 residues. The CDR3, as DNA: TGCGCCAGCAGTCCTCACAGGTTATCCTACGAGCATTACTTC. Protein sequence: CASSPHRLSYEHYF.

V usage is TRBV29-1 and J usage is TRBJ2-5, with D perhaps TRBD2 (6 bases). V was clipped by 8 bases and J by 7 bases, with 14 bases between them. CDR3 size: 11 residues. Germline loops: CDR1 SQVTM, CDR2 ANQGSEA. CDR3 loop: CSIAVEVTQYF. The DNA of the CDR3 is TGCAGCATAGCGGTAGAGGTGACCCAGTACTTC. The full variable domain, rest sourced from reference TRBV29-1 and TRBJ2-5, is SAVISQKPSRDICQRGTSLTIQCQVDSQVTMMFWYRQQPGQSLTLIATANQGSEATYESGFVIDKFPISRPNLTFSTLTVSNMSPEDSSIYLCSIAVEVTQYFGPGTRLLVL.

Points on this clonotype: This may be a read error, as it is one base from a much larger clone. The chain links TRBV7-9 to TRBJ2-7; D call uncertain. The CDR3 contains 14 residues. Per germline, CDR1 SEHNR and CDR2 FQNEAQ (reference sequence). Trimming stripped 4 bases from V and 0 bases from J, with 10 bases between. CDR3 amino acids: CASSSDGASYEQYF. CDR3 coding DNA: TGTGCCAGCAGCTCAGATGGCGCCTCCTACGAGCAGTACTTC.

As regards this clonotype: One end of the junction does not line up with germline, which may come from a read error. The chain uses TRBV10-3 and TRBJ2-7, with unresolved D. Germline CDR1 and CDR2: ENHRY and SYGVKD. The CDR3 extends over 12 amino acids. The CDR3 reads CAVSRNDSAQYF. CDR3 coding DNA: TGTGCCGTCAGCCGAAATGACTCAGCGCAGTACTTC.

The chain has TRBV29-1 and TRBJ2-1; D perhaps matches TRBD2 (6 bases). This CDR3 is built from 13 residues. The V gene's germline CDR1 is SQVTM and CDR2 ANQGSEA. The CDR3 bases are TGCATCATTGAAGGGACTGGCTACAATGAGCAGTTCTTC. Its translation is CIIEGTGYNEQFF.

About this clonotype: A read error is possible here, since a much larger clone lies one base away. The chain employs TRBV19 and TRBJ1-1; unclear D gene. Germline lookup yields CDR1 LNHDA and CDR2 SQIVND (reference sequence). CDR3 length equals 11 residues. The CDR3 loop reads CASNQNTVAFF. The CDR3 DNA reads TGTGCCAGTAACCAGAACACTGTAGCTTTCTTT.

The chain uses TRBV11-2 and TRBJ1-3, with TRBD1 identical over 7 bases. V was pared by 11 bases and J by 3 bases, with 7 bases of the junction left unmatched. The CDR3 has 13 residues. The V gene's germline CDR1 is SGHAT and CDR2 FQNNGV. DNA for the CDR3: TGTGCCCCAGCCCAGGGGGTTGGAAACACCATATATTTT. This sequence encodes CAPAQGVGNTIYF.

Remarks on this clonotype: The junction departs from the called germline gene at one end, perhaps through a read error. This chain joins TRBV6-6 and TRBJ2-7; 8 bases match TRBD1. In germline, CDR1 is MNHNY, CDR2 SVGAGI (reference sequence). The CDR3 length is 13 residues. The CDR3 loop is CDSRQDRVSEQYF. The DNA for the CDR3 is TGTGACAGCCGCCAGGACAGGGTCTCCGAGCAGTACTTC.

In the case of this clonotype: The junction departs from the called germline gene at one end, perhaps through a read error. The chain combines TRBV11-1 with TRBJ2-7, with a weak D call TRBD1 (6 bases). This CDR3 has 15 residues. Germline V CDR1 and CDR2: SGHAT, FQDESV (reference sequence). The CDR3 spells CTSSFDGQFSHEQYF. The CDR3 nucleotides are TGTACCAGCAGTTTCGACGGACAGTTCTCCCACGAGCAGTACTTC.

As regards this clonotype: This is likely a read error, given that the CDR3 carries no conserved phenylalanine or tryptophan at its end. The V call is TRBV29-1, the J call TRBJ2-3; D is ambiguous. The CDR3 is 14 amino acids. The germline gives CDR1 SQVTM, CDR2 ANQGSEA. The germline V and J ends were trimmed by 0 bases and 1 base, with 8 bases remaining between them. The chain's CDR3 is CSVEDNTGTDTQYL. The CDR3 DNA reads TGCAGCGTTGAAGATAACACTGGCACAGATACGCAGTATCTT.

The CDR3 DNA follows: TGCAGCGTTACGATAAGGGAAGCTTTCTTT. Translated: CSVTIREAFF. This chain joins TRBV29-1 and TRBJ1-1, with D unresolved. V gave up 5 bases and J gave up 8 bases, with 9 bases separating them. This CDR3 region has 10 residues. Germline assignment: CDR1 SQVTM and CDR2 ANQGSEA.

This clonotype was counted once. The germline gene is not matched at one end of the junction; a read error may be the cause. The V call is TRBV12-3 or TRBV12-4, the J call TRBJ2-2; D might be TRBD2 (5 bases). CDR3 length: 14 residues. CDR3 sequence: CASTEVPNTRELFF. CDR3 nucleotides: TGTGCCAGCACGGAGGTTCCCAACACCAGGGAGCTGTTTTTT.

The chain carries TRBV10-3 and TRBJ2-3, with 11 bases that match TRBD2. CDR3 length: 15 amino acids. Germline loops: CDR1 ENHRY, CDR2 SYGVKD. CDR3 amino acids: CIISAETSGTYTQYF. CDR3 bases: TGTATCATCAGTGCTGAGACTAGCGGGACCTATACGCAGTATTTT.

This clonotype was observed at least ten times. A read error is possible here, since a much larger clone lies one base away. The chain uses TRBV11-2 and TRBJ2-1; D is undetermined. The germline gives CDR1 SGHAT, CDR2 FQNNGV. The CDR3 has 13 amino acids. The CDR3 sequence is CASSQAREYDQFF. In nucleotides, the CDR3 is TGTGCCAGCAGCCAAGCGCGAGAGTATGACCAGTTCTTC.

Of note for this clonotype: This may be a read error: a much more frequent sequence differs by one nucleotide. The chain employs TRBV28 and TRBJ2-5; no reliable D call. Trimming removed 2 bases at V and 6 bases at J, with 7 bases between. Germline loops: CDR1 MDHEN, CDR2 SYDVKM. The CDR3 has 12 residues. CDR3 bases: TGTGCCAGCAGTTTAAAGATCCAGACCCAGTACTTC. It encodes CASSLKIQTQYF.